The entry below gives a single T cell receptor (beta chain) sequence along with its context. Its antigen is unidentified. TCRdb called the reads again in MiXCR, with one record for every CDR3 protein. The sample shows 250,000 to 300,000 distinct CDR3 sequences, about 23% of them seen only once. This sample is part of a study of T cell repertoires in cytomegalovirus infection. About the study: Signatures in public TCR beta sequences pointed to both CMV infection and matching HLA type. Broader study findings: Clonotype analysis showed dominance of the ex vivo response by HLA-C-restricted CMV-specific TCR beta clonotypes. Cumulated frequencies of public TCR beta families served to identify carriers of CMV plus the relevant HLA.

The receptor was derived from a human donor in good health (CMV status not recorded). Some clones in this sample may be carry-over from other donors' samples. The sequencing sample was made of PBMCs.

The DNA for the CDR3 is TGCAGCGTTGGGGGGGGGGCCGACTCCGAGCAGTACTTC. Its translation is CSVGGGADSEQYF. The rearrangement uses TRBV29-1 and TRBJ2-7; a weak D match, TRBD2 (7 bases). The CDR3 runs to 13 residues. Germline V gives CDR1 SQVTM, CDR2 ANQGSEA. Trimming shortened V by 4 bases and J by 6 bases, and 16 bases separated the two germline ends.